This T cell receptor (beta chain) stems from a study of shared clonotypes between healthy human individuals. On sorted subsets, replicate PCRs used approximately 200 ng DNA, or about 30,000 T cell genomes. Some clones are missing from TCRdb's copy, which holds only in-frame ones; the method was immunoSEQ multiplex PCR. The sample includes 550,000 to 800,000 clones, roughly 70% of them seen just once. Concerning this clone: Within the sample, other DNA sequences also encode this same CDR3.

Deletions cut 4 bases from V and 1 base from J, with 10 bases between. The germline CDR1 and CDR2 sequences are SNHLY and FYNNEI. CDR3 size: 14 residues. This chain uses TRBV2 with TRBJ1-1; D possibly corresponds to TRBD1 (6 bases). The sequenced material came from memory CD4+ T cells sorted from blood. Subset given: CD45RA-negative fraction. The TCR originated in a woman in her 30s in good health. The DNA of the CDR3 is TGTGCCAGCAGTGGACAGGCGGGGAACACTGAAGCTTTCTTT. It yields the protein CASSGQAGNTEAFF.